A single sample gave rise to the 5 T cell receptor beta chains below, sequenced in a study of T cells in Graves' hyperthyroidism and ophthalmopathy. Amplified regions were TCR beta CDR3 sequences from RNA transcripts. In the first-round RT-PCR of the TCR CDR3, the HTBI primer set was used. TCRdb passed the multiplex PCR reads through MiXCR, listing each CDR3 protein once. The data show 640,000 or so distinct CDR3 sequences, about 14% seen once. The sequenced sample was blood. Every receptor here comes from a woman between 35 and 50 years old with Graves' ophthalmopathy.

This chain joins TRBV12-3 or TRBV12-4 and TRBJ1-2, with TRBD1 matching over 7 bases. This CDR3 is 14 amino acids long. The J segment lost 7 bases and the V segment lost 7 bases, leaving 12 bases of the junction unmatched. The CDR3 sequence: CASNHRDRSGGYTF. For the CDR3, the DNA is TGTGCCAGCAATCACCGGGACAGATCGGGTGGCTACACCTTC.

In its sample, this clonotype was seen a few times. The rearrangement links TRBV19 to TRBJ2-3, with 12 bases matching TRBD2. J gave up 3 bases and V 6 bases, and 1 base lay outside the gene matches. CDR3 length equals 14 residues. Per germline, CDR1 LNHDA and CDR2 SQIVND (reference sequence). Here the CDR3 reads CASRLAGGTDTQYF. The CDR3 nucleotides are TGTGCCAGTAGGCTAGCGGGAGGGACAGATACGCAGTATTTT.

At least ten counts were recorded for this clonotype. The CDR3 coding sequence is TGTGCCAGCAGTTGGACAGGAAGTAACTATGGCTACACCTTC. As protein: CASSWTGSNYGYTF. The rearrangement uses TRBV6-5 and TRBJ1-2; 7 nucleotides align to TRBD1. V shed 4 bases, J shed 1 base, and the junction held 3 bases outside the gene matches. From germline, CDR1 is MNHEY and CDR2 SVGAGI. The CDR3 spans 14 residues.

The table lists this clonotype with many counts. CDR3 in amino acids: CASSYTSGSINEQYF. CDR3 bases: TGTGCCAGCAGTTACACTAGCGGGAGCATTAACGAGCAGTACTTC. The rearrangement joins TRBV6-2 or TRBV6-3 to TRBJ2-7; 11 bases agree with TRBD2. V was clipped by 2 bases and J by 5 bases; unmatched bases: 5. The CDR3 loop spans 15 amino acids. Germline lookup yields CDR1 MNHEY and CDR2 SVGEGT.

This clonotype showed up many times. The CDR3 nucleotides are TGTGCCAGCAGCTCTCCGGGACAGGGGACCACCGGGGAGCTGTTTTTT. This encodes CASSSPGQGTTGELFF. This chain links TRBV28 with TRBJ2-2; the match to TRBD1 covers 10 bases. Looked up from germline, CDR1 is MDHEN and CDR2 is SYDVKM. Trimming removed 6 bases from V and 4 bases from J; junction bases left unmatched: 8. The CDR3 extends over 16 amino acids.